This entry lists 29 T cell receptor beta chains sequenced from one sample in a study of shared clonotypes between healthy human individuals. Assay: immunoSEQ multiplex PCR; the TCRdb copy retains only in-frame clones and omits some. This sample has about 700,000 clones, with around 72% found just once. The sequenced material came from memory CD4+ T cells sorted from blood. The subset here: CD45RA-negative fraction. Every receptor here comes from a woman younger than 45 in good health.

The gene calls are TRBV7-9 and TRBJ2-7; D not certain. CDR1 is SEHNR and CDR2 is FQNEAQ in the germline V gene (reference sequence). CDR3 length: 13 amino acids. With 3 bases removed from V and 7 bases from J, the gap between germline ends came to 13 bases. CDR3 bases: TGTGCCAGCAGCTTTATGACCGGAGTTGAGCAGTACTTC. Translating gives CASSFMTGVEQYF.

The genes are TRBV27 and TRBJ2-1; D gene uncertain. Per germline, CDR1 MNHEY and CDR2 SMNVEV (reference sequence). Trimming stripped 6 bases from V and 11 bases from J, with 17 bases between. This CDR3 region has 13 residues. CDR3: CASSLTLGIQQFF. The CDR3 nucleotides are TGTGCCAGCAGCTTAACCTTGGGTATCCAGCAGTTCTTC.

The chain links TRBV25-1 to TRBJ1-3, with unresolved D. The V end lost 3 bases, the J end lost 2 bases, and 8 bases lay between the germline ends. The length of the CDR3 is 14 residues. The germline V gene encodes CDR1 MGHDK and CDR2 SYGVNS. The CDR3 region has the DNA TGTGCCAGCAGTGACGGCAGAACTGGAAACACCATATATTTT. The encoded protein is CASSDGRTGNTIYF. Using reference TRBV25-1 and TRBJ1-3 for the parts outside the CDR3, the full variable domain is EADIYQTPRYLVIGTGKKITLECSQTMGHDKMYWYQQDPGMELHLIHYSYGVNSTEKGDLSSESTVSRIRTEHFPLTLESARPSHTSQYLCASSDGRTGNTIYFGEGSWLTVV.

This clone has just a few counts. The V call is TRBV11-2, the J call TRBJ2-4; D might be TRBD2 (6 bases). The CDR3 has 17 residues. The V gene lost 1 base and the J gene lost 1 base, with 14 bases spanning the gap. Per the germline V gene, CDR1 is SGHAT and CDR2 is FQNNGV. The CDR3 sequence: CASSLVSSGLAKNIQYF. DNA of the CDR3: TGTGCCAGCAGCTTAGTATCGAGCGGGCTGGCCAAAAACATTCAGTACTTC.

The chain employs TRBV6-1 and TRBJ2-3; D gene unclear. V was cut by 8 bases and J by 2 bases, with 11 bases left in between. The CDR3 consists of 13 residues. The V gene's germline CDR1 is MNHNS and CDR2 SASEGT. CDR3 sequence (DNA): TGTGCCAGCCTCCCGACAAACACAGATACGCAGTATTTT. This codes for CASLPTNTDTQYF.

The DNA for the CDR3 is TGTGCCAGCAGCGCACGATGGGCTAGGTCGGAGACCCAGTACTTC. Protein sequence: CASSARWARSETQYF. The J gene is TRBJ2-5, the V gene TRBV9; D not certain. The CDR3 runs 15 residues. V lost 3 bases and J 5 bases, leaving 17 bases between the germline ends. Germline V gene lookup returns CDR1 SGDLS and CDR2 YYNGEE.

The rearrangement links TRBV27 to TRBJ1-5, with TRBD1 matching 9 bases. V shed 5 bases and J 5 bases; nucleotides not matched to a gene: 13. The CDR3 extends over 17 amino acids. Looked up from germline, CDR1 is MNHEY and CDR2 is SMNVEV (reference sequence). The CDR3 is CASSLTRGQGVDQPQHF. CDR3 nucleotide sequence: TGTGCCAGCAGTCTAACTCGGGGACAGGGTGTGGATCAGCCCCAGCATTTT.

The rearrangement joins TRBV1 to TRBJ2-2; TRBD2, the table's D call, lacks a check against the DNA. TRBV1 is a pseudogene. CDR3 size: 15 residues. The CDR3 DNA reads as TGCACGGTAACCGGGACTAGCGGAGGGACCGGGGAGCTGTTTTTT. Protein: CTVTGTSGGTGELFF.

The gene calls are TRBV28 and TRBJ1-1; possible D gene TRBD1, 5 bases. The CDR3 sequence is 17 residues long. Germline assignment: CDR1 MDHEN and CDR2 SYDVKM. Trimming removed 3 bases from V and 1 base from J, with 18 bases in between. CDR3 protein: CASSFFPTGTPNTEAFF. The CDR3 nucleotides are TGTGCCAGCAGTTTTTTCCCCACCGGGACTCCGAACACTGAAGCTTTCTTT.

This clone was recorded a few times. The chain recombines TRBV15 with TRBJ2-7; 13 bases align to TRBD2. Unmatched junction bases numbered 4, after V lost 5 bases and J lost 3 bases. The germline V gene encodes CDR1 LNHNV and CDR2 YYDKDF (reference sequence). The CDR3 runs to 15 residues. The CDR3 sequence is CATSPTSGRYYEQYF. The DNA for the CDR3 is TGTGCCACCAGCCCGACTAGCGGGAGGTACTACGAGCAGTACTTC.

This sequence joins TRBV29-1 and TRBJ1-2; D is unclear. Trimming stripped 2 bases from V and 4 bases from J, with 8 bases between. This CDR3 has 12 amino acids. CDR1 is SQVTM and CDR2 is ANQGSEA in the germline V gene. CDR3 amino acids: CSVEFRGYGYTF. The CDR3 region has the DNA TGCAGCGTTGAATTTCGGGGCTATGGCTACACCTTC.

V gene TRBV2 combines with J gene TRBJ2-7, with 7 positions matching TRBD1. This CDR3 has 15 amino acids. Trimming removed 5 bases from V and 3 bases from J; junction bases left unmatched: 10. CDR1 is SNHLY, CDR2 FYNNEI, per germline. The CDR3 DNA reads as TGTGCCAGCAGTAAAGAACAGGGGATAGGCTACGAGCAGTACTTC. Its translation is CASSKEQGIGYEQYF. Looking up the rest from reference TRBV2 and TRBJ2-7 gives the full variable domain: EPEVTQTPSHQVTQMGQEVILRCVPISNHLYFYWYRQILGQKVEFLVSFYNNEISEKSEIFDDQFSVERPDGSNFTLKIRSTKLEDSAMYFCASSKEQGIGYEQYFGPGTRLTVT.

This rearrangement joins TRBV2 to TRBJ1-5, with 8 bases fitting TRBD1. The CDR3 totals 14 residues. V lost 2 bases, J lost 6 bases, and 3 bases stayed unmatched. CDR1 SNHLY and CDR2 FYNNEI come from the germline V gene. The CDR3 DNA reads TGTGCCAGCAGTGAACAGGGGGCTGTTCAGCCCCAGCATTTT. Its protein is CASSEQGAVQPQHF.

The rearrangement links TRBV15 to TRBJ2-1; 7 positions agree with TRBD2. Trimming removed 3 bases from V and 5 bases from J; junction bases left unmatched: 13. The CDR3 covers 17 residues. CDR1 is LNHNV and CDR2 is YYDKDF in the germline V gene (reference sequence). CDR3 nucleotide sequence: TGTGCCACCAGCAGTGGGGGGACTAAAAAAATACACAATGAGCAGTTCTTC. Its translation is CATSSGGTKKIHNEQFF.

The chain links TRBV11-2 to TRBJ2-1, with D maybe TRBD2 (6 bases). V was pared by 5 bases and J by 10 bases, with 15 bases between. CDR1 is SGHAT, CDR2 FQNNGV, per germline. The CDR3 covers 13 residues. The CDR3 reads CASSEGLAEEQFF. CDR3 coding DNA: TGTGCCAGCAGCGAGGGATTAGCGGAAGAGCAGTTCTTC.

The CDR3 sequence is CASSSRGQETQYF. CDR3 DNA sequence: TGTGCCAGCAGTTCCAGGGGGCAAGAGACCCAGTACTTC. The chain joins TRBV2 to TRBJ2-5, with 7 bases aligning to TRBD1. The ends lost 5 bases at V and 2 bases at J; junction bases unmatched: 2. Germline V gene data show CDR1 as SNHLY and CDR2 as FYNNEI. This CDR3 comprises 13 residues.

This clone was seen more than once but under ten times. The chain has TRBV13 and TRBJ2-2; tentatively, D is TRBD2 (5 bases). V lost 3 bases and J lost 2, with 10 bases in between. Germline assignment: CDR1 PRHDT and CDR2 FYEKMQ (reference sequence). The CDR3 runs to 15 residues. This CDR3 reads CASSFRRGNTGELFF. Here the CDR3 DNA reads TGTGCCAGCAGCTTCAGACGGGGAAACACCGGGGAGCTGTTTTTT.

The chain carries TRBV30 and TRBJ2-5; no definite D call. Germline V CDR1 and CDR2: GTSNPN, SVGIG (reference sequence). The CDR3 spans 12 residues. The germline V and J ends were trimmed by 8 bases and 2 bases, with 12 bases remaining between them. CDR3 region: CAPIKTQETQYF. The CDR3 nucleotides are TGTGCCCCCATCAAGACTCAAGAGACCCAGTACTTC.

V usage is TRBV6-1 and J usage is TRBJ2-2; 10 positions match TRBD1. V lost 4 bases, J lost 5 bases, and 4 bases stayed unmatched. The length of the CDR3 is 15 residues. Germline V gene data show CDR1 as MNHNS and CDR2 as SASEGT. The CDR3 reads CASSGRTGGTGELFF. The CDR3, as DNA: TGTGCCAGCAGTGGACGGACAGGGGGAACCGGGGAGCTGTTTTTT.

J is TRBJ1-2 and V is TRBV5-6; 7 bases fit TRBD1. Germline lookup yields CDR1 SGHDT and CDR2 YYEEEE. V shed 2 bases, J shed 4 bases, and the junction held 11 bases outside the gene matches. This CDR3 region has 16 residues. CDR3 in DNA: TGTGCCAGCAGCTTCGGAGAGGGGGCGCGCTCCTATGGCTACACCTTC. Translated: CASSFGEGARSYGYTF.

The chain carries TRBV10-3 and TRBJ1-1; D is possibly TRBD1 (5 bases). V was shortened by 4 bases and J by 5 bases, with 14 bases between the two germline ends. Germline values: CDR1 ENHRY, CDR2 SYGVKD. The CDR3 is made up of 14 amino acids. Here the CDR3 reads CAISGPPGATEAFF. The CDR3 region has the DNA TGTGCCATCAGTGGCCCTCCCGGGGCGACTGAAGCTTTCTTT.

This clone showed up many times. The chain couples TRBV11-3 to TRBJ2-1, with D perhaps given as TRBD1 or TRBD2 (5 bases each). The V end lost 4 bases, the J end lost 10 bases, and 20 bases lay between the germline ends. This CDR3 is built from 15 residues. Germline V gives CDR1 SGHNT, CDR2 YENEEA. The CDR3: CASSSTGTGTKEQFF. The DNA for the CDR3 is TGTGCCAGCAGCTCAACCGGGACGGGCACTAAGGAGCAGTTCTTC.

The J gene is TRBJ2-5, the V gene TRBV2; possible D gene TRBD2, 5 bases. This CDR3 has 17 amino acids. The V end was cut by 7 bases, the J end by 2 bases, with 23 bases between. Looked up from germline, CDR1 is SNHLY and CDR2 is FYNNEI. The CDR3 region is CASIHYGVAEEQETQYF. The CDR3 DNA is TGTGCCAGCATTCACTACGGGGTAGCCGAGGAACAAGAGACCCAGTACTTC.

The J gene is TRBJ2-4, the V gene TRBV5-8; 7 bases are shared with TRBD2. The CDR3 sequence is 15 residues long. CDR1 SGHTS and CDR2 YDEGEE come from the germline V gene. The trim removed 3 bases at V and 4 bases at J, leaving 7 bases unmatched. This CDR3 reads CASSSLGRAKNIQYF. The CDR3 nucleotides read TGTGCCAGCAGCTCCCTGGGGAGGGCAAAAAACATTCAGTACTTC.

This clone appeared once. The genes are TRBV27 and TRBJ2-4, with 7 bases lining up with TRBD2. The CDR3 consists of 16 residues. CDR1 is MNHEY and CDR2 is SMNVEV in the germline V gene (reference sequence). J lost 3 bases, V lost 10 bases, and 15 bases had no gene match. The CDR3 sequence is CATRAPGGSGKNIQYF. In DNA, the CDR3 is TGTGCCACCAGGGCCCCGGGGGGTTCAGGCAAAAACATTCAGTACTTC.

CDR3 protein: CASSNRDRNTGELFF. The CDR3 DNA reads TGTGCCAGCAGCAACCGGGACCGCAACACCGGGGAGCTGTTTTTT. The V call is TRBV5-6, the J call TRBJ2-2, with D possibly called TRBD1 or TRBD2 (5 bases each). V shed 4 bases and J shed 2 bases, with 12 bases lying between them. Looked up from germline, CDR1 is SGHDT and CDR2 is YYEEEE. The CDR3 runs 15 residues. Full variable domain (outside the CDR3, taken from reference TRBV5-6 and TRBJ2-2): DAGVTQSPTHLIKTRGQQVTLRCSPKSGHDTVSWYQQALGQGPQFIFQYYEEEERQRGNFPDRFSGHQFPNYSSELNVNALLLGDSALYLCASSNRDRNTGELFFGEGSRLTVL.

The J gene is TRBJ1-5, the V gene TRBV6-1; 7 nucleotides agree with TRBD1. The ends lost 1 base at V and 7 bases at J; junction bases unmatched: 4. The V gene's germline CDR1 is MNHNS and CDR2 SASEGT. The CDR3 totals 14 residues. This chain's CDR3 is CASSEGQGYQPQHF. CDR3 bases: TGTGCCAGCAGTGAAGGACAGGGCTACCAGCCCCAGCATTTT.

V gene TRBV10-1 combines with J gene TRBJ2-4; 8 bases agree with TRBD2. V lost 11 bases, J lost 0 bases, and 6 bases stayed unmatched. The germline gives CDR1 WNHNN, CDR2 SYGVQD (reference sequence). This CDR3 has 14 residues. The CDR3 spells CAEIAGIAKNIQYF. CDR3 DNA sequence: TGCGCCGAGATAGCGGGAATAGCCAAAAACATTCAGTACTTC.

The chain is built from TRBV6-5 and TRBJ1-2; a possible D gene is TRBD1 (5 bases). Germline V CDR1 and CDR2: MNHEY, SVGAGI. Trimming left V 7 bases short and J 0 bases short, with 9 bases between. CDR3 length: 13 residues. The CDR3 sequence is CASKDTTNYGYTF. CDR3 DNA sequence: TGTGCCAGCAAGGACACAACTAACTATGGCTACACCTTC.